The text below deals with one T cell receptor (beta chain). TCRdb's copy holds only in-frame clones and misses some; the assay was immunoSEQ multiplex PCR. The sample has 110,000 to 150,000 clones, over 80% seen once. The data were obtained in a study of blood T cell repertoires in COVID-19. Whole-study context: T cells, B-cell-depleted T cells, or PBMCs supplied cDNA or gDNA.

Sequenced input: peripheral blood. The origin of this receptor is a woman of 80 years or more with acute or convalescent COVID-19.

The CDR3 reads CASSLSGSSGNTIYF. DNA for the CDR3: TGTGCCAGCAGTTTAAGTGGGAGCTCTGGAAACACCATATATTTT. V usage is TRBV28 and J usage is TRBJ1-3; D call uncertain. Trimming removed 2 bases from V and 0 bases from J, with 8 bases in between. Germline V gene sequence: CDR1 MDHEN, CDR2 SYDVKM. The CDR3 contains 15 residues.